This is a list of T cell receptor beta chains from one sample in a study of T cells after somatic rescue of genetic block. This table comes from immunoSEQ multiplex PCR, and its TCRdb copy is limited to in-frame clones, with some not included. Of 100,000 to 120,000 clones detected, just over 90% appear once; the ten largest clones hold roughly 1.4%. Sequenced sample: peripheral blood mononuclear cells (PBMCs). These receptors were obtained from a woman younger than 30. Each CDR3 is given with its conserved first and last residue. The D gene is left open where the match is weak. Clone sizes are given selectively: once, few, many, or a class where the clone is expanded.

d_call j_call clone_size v_call cdr3_nt cdr3_aa
. TRBJ2-1 . TRBV19 TGTGCCAGTAGTATTGGAGCCAATGAGCAGTTCTTC CASSIGANEQFF
. TRBJ2-1 . TRBV6-5 TGTGCCAGCAGCCTCGACAGAGGAAACTATAATGAGCAGTTCTTC CASSLDRGNYNEQFF
. TRBJ1-2 once TRBV2 TGTGCCAGCCCCGGTGGGGGGCAGGGCTACACCTTC CASPGGGQGYTF
TRBD1 TRBJ1-6 few TRBV2 TGTGCCAGCAGTGAGCGACAGGGCCCTTATAATTCACCCCTCCACTTT CASSERQGPYNSPLHF
TRBD1 TRBJ2-3 once TRBV7-6 TGTGCCAGCAGCTCCTCACGACAGGGCCATATCCCCTATACGCAGTATTTT CASSSSRQGHIPYTQYF
TRBD2 TRBJ2-2 . TRBV7-3 TGTGCCAGCAGCTCCCATCTAGCGGGGGGGAACACCGGGGAGCTGTTTTTT CASSSHLAGGNTGELFF
. TRBJ1-5 once TRBV4-2 TGTGCCAGCAGCCAAGTAAGGGGGTCGAGCAATCAGCCCCAGCATTTT CASSQVRGSSNQPQHF
TRBD1 TRBJ1-4 . TRBV5-1 TGCGCCAGCAGCCCGGGACAGGCTAATGAAAAACTGTTTTTT CASSPGQANEKLFF
. TRBJ2-7 . TRBV27 TGTGCCAGCAGTTTCGGGACTTCCTATGGGGAGCAGTACTTC CASSFGTSYGEQYF
TRBD1 TRBJ1-1 . TRBV7-2 TGTGCCAGCAGCCCTCCCCCCGCGGGACAGGGGGGCACTGAAGCTTTCTTT CASSPPPAGQGGTEAFF
. TRBJ1-3 . TRBV4-1 TGCGCCAGCAGCCAAGATAACGGCTCTGGAAACACCATATATTTT CASSQDNGSGNTIYF
TRBD2 TRBJ2-3 . TRBV5-1 TGCGCCAGCAGCCCTAGCGGGGACACAGATACGCAGTATTTT CASSPSGDTDTQYF
. TRBJ1-5 . TRBV28 TGTGCCAGCAGTTTAGCCTGGGGGGCCGCTCAGCCCCAGCATTTT CASSLAWGAAQPQHF
TRBD1 TRBJ1-2 . TRBV5-8 TGTGCCAGCAGCCTCCGAGGACAGGGGTTTGGCTACACCTTC CASSLRGQGFGYTF
. TRBJ1-2 . TRBV7-2 TGTGCCAGCAGCTTGAGTGGCAGGGGATACGGCTACACCTTC CASSLSGRGYGYTF
. TRBJ1-1 . TRBV10-3 TGTGCCATCAGTGAGGGGGCTTTGGGCACTGAAGCTTTCTTT CAISEGALGTEAFF
. TRBJ1-1 . TRBV5-1 TGCGCCAGCAGCGTACAGGAGATCGGCATAGAAGCTTTCTTT CASSVQEIGIEAFF